The T cell receptor beta chain described here comes from a study of human T cells and chemical hapten exposure. The table lists this clonotype with a few counts. Germline-derived CDR1 and CDR2 are SGDLS and YYNGEE. The CDR3 covers 16 residues. J was trimmed by 4 bases and V by 4 bases; bases with no gene match: 9. Described time point: patch test 2, 6 weeks after DPC sensitization. Described treatment: therapeutic diphenylcyclopropenone sensitization with weekly scalp DPC. TCRdb fed the RACE reads into MiXCR, producing one record per CDR3 protein. The table shows approximately 350,000 distinct CDR3 sequences, with around 6% occurring only once.

The specimen was whole blood, collected in connection with sensitization to the hapten diphenylcyclopropenone (DPC). The TCR sequence derives from a woman aged 18-29 years with alopecia areata. Some clones in this sample may be carry-over from other donors' samples. The V call is TRBV9, the J call TRBJ2-1, with TRBD2 identical over 9 bases. The CDR3 protein is CASSPIPGLAYNEQFF. Here the CDR3 DNA reads TGTGCCAGCAGCCCAATACCGGGACTAGCTTACAATGAGCAGTTCTTC.